Listed below are T cell receptor beta chains from one sample, sequenced in a study of cytotoxic CD8 clonotypes in ibrutinib-treated CLL. Assay used: immunoSEQ multiplex PCR; TCRdb lists only in-frame clones, some missing. The sample lists approximately 100,000 clones; around 73% were seen once. This specimen consisted of PBMCs, obtained after 12 months of ibrutinib treatment. Source of these receptors: a human donor with chronic lymphocytic leukemia. Both conserved end residues are part of each CDR3. Each record gives: clone size, D gene, J gene, V gene, CDR3 protein, CDR3 DNA. The D gene is left open where the match is weak. The size entry is marked missing in some rows and otherwise reads once, few, many or a size class.

size: few; D: NA; J: TRBJ2-7; V: TRBV28; CDR3: CASSSGPYEQYF; DNA: TGTGCCAGCAGTTCGGGTCCCTACGAGCAGTACTTC
size: NA; D: TRBD2; J: TRBJ2-5; V: TRBV10-3; CDR3: CAISEPGGNQETQYF; DNA: TGTGCCATCAGTGAACCCGGGGGGAACCAAGAGACCCAGTACTTC
size: NA; D: TRBD1; J: TRBJ1-6; V: TRBV2; CDR3: CASSEALTGNSPLHF; DNA: TGTGCCAGCAGTGAAGCCTTGACAGGGAATTCACCCCTCCACTTT
size: NA; D: NA; J: TRBJ1-5; V: TRBV28; CDR3: CASRPYNQPQHF; DNA: TGTGCCAGCAGACCCTATAATCAGCCCCAGCATTTT
size: NA; D: NA; J: TRBJ1-4; V: TRBV5-1; CDR3: CASSLDGGLPEKLFF; DNA: TGCGCCAGCAGCTTGGATGGCGGTTTACCTGAAAAACTGTTTTTT
size: NA; D: NA; J: TRBJ1-1; V: TRBV6-6; CDR3: CASSYQGSGNTEAFF; DNA: TGTGCCAGCAGTTACCAGGGGTCCGGGAACACTGAAGCTTTCTTT
size: NA; D: NA; J: TRBJ2-3; V: TRBV7-3; CDR3: CASSLKRVRQSTDTQYF; DNA: TGTGCCAGCAGCTTAAAGAGGGTCCGCCAAAGCACAGATACGCAGTATTTT
size: NA; D: TRBD1; J: TRBJ1-3; V: TRBV5-1; CDR3: CASSPGGTGNTIYF; DNA: TGCGCCAGCAGCCCAGGGGGCACTGGAAACACCATATATTTT
size: NA; D: NA; J: TRBJ1-1; V: TRBV19; CDR3: CASSIDLGDSPWNTEAFF; DNA: TGTGCCAGTAGTATAGATCTTGGAGACAGCCCCTGGAACACTGAAGCTTTCTTT
size: few; D: NA; J: TRBJ1-1; V: TRBV2; CDR3: CASISQGLSNTEAFF; DNA: TGTGCCAGCATCTCCCAGGGTCTTTCGAACACTGAAGCTTTCTTT
size: NA; D: NA; J: TRBJ1-3; V: TRBV5-1; CDR3: CASSPTGTGNTIYF; DNA: TGCGCCAGCAGCCCAACCGGGACCGGAAACACCATATATTTT
size: NA; D: NA; J: TRBJ2-7; V: TRBV5-1; CDR3: CASSFDSSYEQYF; DNA: TGCGCCAGCAGCTTTGACAGCTCCTACGAGCAGTACTTC
size: many; D: NA; J: TRBJ1-6; V: TRBV7-2; CDR3: CASSLEAGRNSPLHF; DNA: TGTGCCAGCAGCTTAGAGGCAGGCAGGAATTCACCCCTCCACTTT
size: NA; D: NA; J: TRBJ2-7; V: TRBV10-3; CDR3: CAISERRTAYEQYF; DNA: TGTGCCATCAGTGAGAGGAGGACAGCCTACGAGCAGTACTTC
size: NA; D: TRBD2; J: TRBJ2-3; V: TRBV10-1; CDR3: CASSESLAGVTDTQYF; DNA: TGCGCCAGCAGTGAGTCGCTAGCGGGGGTCACAGATACGCAGTATTTT
size: many; D: TRBD1; J: TRBJ1-1; V: TRBV30; CDR3: CAWRPPDRESTEAFF; DNA: TGTGCCTGGAGACCTCCCGACAGGGAGAGCACTGAAGCTTTCTTT
size: few; D: NA; J: TRBJ1-5; V: TRBV7-2; CDR3: CASSSTGNQPQHF; DNA: TGTGCCAGCAGCTCCACAGGGAATCAGCCCCAGCATTTT
size: NA; D: NA; J: TRBJ1-3; V: TRBV2; CDR3: CASSRQFSGNTIYF; DNA: TGTGCCAGCAGTAGACAGTTCTCTGGAAACACCATATATTTT
size: few; D: NA; J: TRBJ2-1; V: TRBV5-8; CDR3: CASSWGTHLHVNEQFF; DNA: TGTGCCAGCAGCTGGGGTACGCATCTCCACGTTAATGAGCAGTTCTTC
size: NA; D: NA; J: TRBJ2-3; V: TRBV7-9; CDR3: CASSGRPFTGTQYF; DNA: TGTGCCAGCAGCGGCAGGCCCTTCACGGGTACGCAGTATTTT
size: NA; D: NA; J: TRBJ1-1; V: TRBV5-6; CDR3: CASSPWGGGTEAFF; DNA: TGTGCCAGCAGTCCCTGGGGCGGCGGGACTGAAGCTTTCTTT
size: NA; D: TRBD1; J: TRBJ1-2; V: TRBV14; CDR3: CASSIQGAGGYTF; DNA: TGTGCCAGCAGCATTCAGGGGGCGGGCGGCTACACCTTC
size: NA; D: NA; J: TRBJ2-5; V: TRBV7-9; CDR3: CASSRGLQETQYF; DNA: TGTGCCAGCAGCCGAGGACTACAAGAGACCCAGTACTTC
size: NA; D: NA; J: TRBJ1-3; V: TRBV2; CDR3: CASTGTLGNTIYF; DNA: TGTGCCAGCACCGGGACATTAGGAAACACCATATATTTT
size: NA; D: TRBD1; J: TRBJ2-1; V: TRBV19; CDR3: CASSIESGGNEQFF; DNA: TGTGCCAGTAGTATAGAATCAGGGGGAAATGAGCAGTTCTTC
size: once; D: NA; J: TRBJ2-1; V: TRBV15; CDR3: CATSREGSSYNEQFF; DNA: TGTGCCACCAGCAGAGAGGGGAGCTCCTACAATGAGCAGTTCTTC
size: NA; D: NA; J: TRBJ2-5; V: TRBV21-1; CDR3: CASSKLSGLYQETQYF; DNA: TGTGCCAGCAGCAAACTCAGCGGGCTGTACCAAGAGACCCAGTACTTC
size: NA; D: TRBD2; J: TRBJ2-3; V: TRBV10-3; CDR3: CAIRKTRGSGSTDTQYF; DNA: TGTGCCATCAGAAAAACCCGGGGTAGCGGGTCTACAGATACGCAGTATTTT
size: NA; D: TRBD2; J: TRBJ2-7; V: TRBV6-1; CDR3: CASSDPFRGDYEQYF; DNA: TGTGCCAGCAGTGACCCGTTTCGGGGGGACTACGAGCAGTACTTC
size: NA; D: NA; J: TRBJ1-2; V: TRBV28; CDR3: CASSSRGGYTF; DNA: TGTGCCAGCAGTTCCAGGGGCGGCTACACCTTC
size: NA; D: NA; J: TRBJ2-7; V: TRBV9; CDR3: CASSAGQTYEQYF; DNA: TGTGCCAGCAGCGCTGGACAGACCTACGAGCAGTACTTC
size: NA; D: TRBD2; J: TRBJ2-7; V: TRBV7-6; CDR3: CASSLEGTSGYEQYF; DNA: TGTGCCAGCAGCTTAGAAGGGACTAGCGGCTACGAGCAGTACTTC
size: NA; D: NA; J: TRBJ1-2; V: TRBV5-1; CDR3: CASSFHGATGGYTF; DNA: TGCGCCAGCAGCTTCCACGGGGCCACGGGTGGCTACACCTTC
size: NA; D: NA; J: TRBJ2-7; V: TRBV5-1; CDR3: CASSLQASRSGNEQYF; DNA: TGCGCCAGCAGCTTACAGGCTAGCAGAAGTGGGAACGAGCAGTACTTC
size: NA; D: TRBD1; J: TRBJ2-3; V: TRBV4-1; CDR3: CASSPGDRGSTDTQYF; DNA: TGCGCCAGCAGCCCGGGTGACAGGGGGAGCACAGATACGCAGTATTTT
size: NA; D: NA; J: TRBJ1-2; V: TRBV6-5; CDR3: CASSYNYQAGGYTF; DNA: TGTGCCAGCAGTTACAACTATCAAGCGGGGGGCTACACCTTC
size: NA; D: NA; J: TRBJ2-7; V: TRBV15; CDR3: CATAWGTGEQYF; DNA: TGTGCCACGGCCTGGGGTACGGGGGAGCAGTACTTC
size: NA; D: NA; J: TRBJ1-5; V: TRBV19; CDR3: CASSWRDLPRRGNQPQHF; DNA: TGTGCCAGTAGCTGGCGGGACCTCCCCAGACGGGGGAATCAGCCCCAGCATTTT
size: NA; D: NA; J: TRBJ2-5; V: TRBV19; CDR3: CASSIGQPQETQYF; DNA: TGTGCCAGTAGTATAGGACAGCCCCAAGAGACCCAGTACTTC
size: medium-sized; D: NA; J: TRBJ1-2; V: TRBV6-5; CDR3: CASSYGAQGYGYTF; DNA: TGTGCCAGCAGTTACGGGGCGCAGGGATATGGCTACACCTTC
size: NA; D: NA; J: TRBJ2-2; V: TRBV2; CDR3: CASRRGLQNTGELFF; DNA: TGTGCCAGCAGGAGGGGACTCCAGAACACCGGGGAGCTGTTTTTT
size: NA; D: TRBD1; J: TRBJ1-2; V: TRBV13; CDR3: CASTRGAVGLGYTF; DNA: TGTGCCAGCACCAGGGGGGCAGTAGGTTTAGGCTACACCTTC
size: NA; D: NA; J: TRBJ1-6; V: TRBV27; CDR3: CASAPDRAHGSPLHF; DNA: TGTGCCAGCGCACCCGACAGAGCTCATGGTTCACCCCTCCACTTT